Below, 3 T cell receptor beta chains from the same sample are listed, as sequenced in a study of blood T cell repertoires in COVID-19 (dated by TCRdb to 2020 to 2021). Libraries were built with the immunoSEQ multiplex PCR assay. TCRdb holds this immuneACCESS table with in-frame rearrangements only. Some clones are missing; in checked studies, unresolved V genes explain under half, and the rest has no known cause. The sample table holds more than 80,000 clones, of which about two thirds were seen once. The biggest ten clones account for 0.9% of the sample. The sample comprised peripheral blood. Receptors originate from a human donor with acute or convalescent COVID-19. The donor label of this sample is uncertain.

Concerning this clone itself: This sample includes further DNA sequences coding for the same CDR3. V and J are TRBV2 and TRBJ1-1; 8 bases are shared with TRBD1. The CDR3 sequence is 14 residues long. V lost 6 bases and J lost 5; bases outside the gene matches: 8. Germline CDR1 is SNHLY and CDR2 is FYNNEI. As DNA, the CDR3 is TGTGCCAGCAGCCGACAGGGGCCGCGGACTGAAGCTTTCTTT. Its translation: CASSRQGPRTEAFF.

The V and J genes are TRBV28 and TRBJ1-4, with 8 positions matching TRBD1. Germline CDR1 is MDHEN and CDR2 is SYDVKM. CDR3 length: 16 amino acids. Losses at the gene ends were 5 bases for V and 8 bases for J; bases not matched to a gene: 13. DNA of the CDR3: TGTGCCAGCAGTCACGCACCAAGGACAGGGTTCGAAAAACTGTTTTTT. Its translation is CASSHAPRTGFEKLFF.

The chain combines TRBV12-5 with TRBJ2-6; no firm D call. This CDR3 is 16 amino acids long. Germline CDR1 reads LGHNT; CDR2 reads FRNRAP. The germline V and J ends were trimmed by 0 bases and 5 bases, with 11 bases remaining between them. CDR3 amino acids: CASGLVPGPWANVLTF. CDR3 nucleotide sequence: TGTGCTAGTGGTTTGGTACCAGGCCCCTGGGCCAACGTCCTGACTTTC.